A single sample is the source of the 20 T cell receptor beta chains below, sequenced in a study of CXCR3-negative and CXCR3-positive naive CD8 T cells. Which antigens these TCRs recognize remains unknown. All TRB cDNA libraries came from 5' RACE performed with UMI labels. No DNA is given; TCRdb re-called the 5' RACE reads and lists each CDR3 protein once. The listing records roughly 130,000 distinct CDR3 sequences. Study-wide findings and caveats: CXCR3-positive naive cells carried more hydrophobic TRB CDR3s than CXCR3-negative ones.

The sample taken for sequencing was naive CXCR3+ CD8+ T cells from blood. Described subset: CD45RO-CCR7+CD27+CD95- naive CD8+ T cells expressing CXCR3 (TNR3+). The source is a human donor in good health. Some clones in this sample may be carry-over from other donors' samples.

This chain links TRBV29-1 with TRBJ2-7; TCRdb selects TRBD2, and the lack of DNA leaves this call unchecked. In germline, CDR1 is SQVTM, CDR2 ANQGSEA. The CDR3 consists of 13 residues. The chain's CDR3 is CSVESEGPYEQYF.

The chain links TRBV10-2 to TRBJ1-1. The CDR3 consists of 14 residues. Germline V gene sequence: CDR1 WSHSY, CDR2 SAAADI. CDR3 sequence reads: CASRETGRETEAFF.

The genes are TRBV6-5 and TRBJ1-1; without DNA, the TCRdb call of TRBD1 cannot be checked. CDR1 and CDR2 from the germline V gene are MNHEY and SVGAGI. The CDR3 is 18 residues long. The CDR3 protein is CASSLVGDTDRVNTEAFF.

The chain couples TRBV27 to TRBJ2-7; TCRdb names TRBD1, which stays unverified in the absence of DNA. Germline V gene sequence: CDR1 MNHEY, CDR2 SMNVEV (reference sequence). CDR3 length equals 14 residues. CDR3 amino acids: CASSFQGFSYEQYF.

The rearrangement links TRBV29-1 to TRBJ2-1; TCRdb indicates TRBD2, and absent DNA this call remains unverified. Germline CDR1 is SQVTM and CDR2 is ANQGSEA. This CDR3 comprises 20 residues. The CDR3: CSVEDYALLGPAGDYNEQFF.

The chain is built from TRBV2 and TRBJ2-7; TCRdb designates TRBD2, a call that cannot be tested without DNA. The germline V gene encodes CDR1 SNHLY and CDR2 FYNNEI. There are 12 residues in the CDR3. This CDR3 reads CASLGTSFEQYF.

V and J are TRBV4-3 and TRBJ1-2. CDR1 is LGHNA, CDR2 YSLEER, per germline. The CDR3 runs to 15 residues. Here the CDR3 reads CASSQEREDNYGYTF.

The rearrangement links TRBV12-3 or TRBV12-4 to TRBJ2-7; no DNA is available, so the TRBD1 call from TCRdb remains unchecked. There are 13 residues in the CDR3. CDR3 loop: CASSFQGTDEQYF.

The chain uses TRBV6-5 and TRBJ2-1; the TRBD1 assignment by TCRdb is unverifiable without DNA. The CDR3 is 16 residues long. Germline values: CDR1 MNHEY, CDR2 SVGAGI. CDR3 in amino acids: CATGLLGGASYNEQFF.

The chain employs TRBV7-9 and TRBJ1-4. Germline CDR1 and CDR2: SEHNR and FQNEAQ (reference sequence). CDR3 length: 18 residues. CDR3 in amino acids: CASSLAGEGGYEGEKLFF.

This chain links TRBV7-8 with TRBJ2-5. The germline V gene has CDR1 SGHVS and CDR2 FQNEAQ. This CDR3 has 14 residues. The CDR3: CASSRRSWLETQYF.

The chain employs TRBV20-1 and TRBJ2-7. There are 13 residues in the CDR3. Germline-derived CDR1 and CDR2 are DFQATT and SNEGSKA (reference sequence). This CDR3 reads CSARKYESYEQYF.

The chain employs TRBV29-1 and TRBJ1-1; no DNA is available, so the TRBD1 call from TCRdb remains unchecked. Germline CDR1 reads SQVTM; CDR2 reads ANQGSEA. This CDR3 is 12 amino acids long. The CDR3 region is CSVQGAQTEAFF.

The chain couples TRBV29-1 to TRBJ2-2. CDR3 length: 11 residues. The germline V gene has CDR1 SQVTM and CDR2 ANQGSEA. CDR3 loop: CSVDRKGELFF.

The gene calls are TRBV5-8 and TRBJ2-1; absent DNA, TCRdb's TRBD2 call cannot be checked. The germline V gene encodes CDR1 SGHTS and CDR2 YDEGEE. The CDR3 consists of 18 residues. The CDR3 loop is CASSFSAGGVSSYNEQFF. The variable domain in full, completed from reference TRBV5-8 and TRBJ2-1, reads EAGVTQSPTHLIKTRGQQATLRCSPISGHTSVYWYQQALGLGLQFLLWYDEGEERNRGNFPPRFSGRQFPNYSSELNVNALELEDSALYLCASSFSAGGVSSYNEQFFGPGTRLTVL.

This chain joins TRBV10-3 and TRBJ2-7. Germline-derived CDR1 and CDR2 are ENHRY and SYGVKD. This CDR3 contains 13 residues. The CDR3 here is CAIRSLGSYEQYF.

The V call is TRBV27, the J call TRBJ2-7; the D gene TCRdb calls, TRBD1, cannot be checked with no DNA. CDR1 and CDR2 from the germline V gene are MNHEY and SMNVEV (reference sequence). The CDR3 contains 13 residues. The CDR3: CASGVAGVYLQYF.

The chain joins TRBV28 to TRBJ2-7. The germline V gene encodes CDR1 MDHEN and CDR2 SYDVKM. The CDR3 runs 14 residues. The chain's CDR3 is CASSSVYVFYEQYF.

This chain joins TRBV5-5 and TRBJ2-1; TCRdb's assignment of TRBD1 cannot be checked, as there is no DNA. The CDR3 totals 18 residues. The germline V gene has CDR1 SGHKS and CDR2 YYEKEE (reference sequence). The CDR3 protein is CASSPAWGLASSYNEQFF. The variable domain in full, with the rest retrieved from reference TRBV5-5 and TRBJ2-1, is DAGVTQSPTHLIKTRGQQVTLRCSPISGHKSVSWYQQVLGQGPQFIFQYYEKEERGRGNFPDRFSARQFPNYSSELNVNALLLGDSALYLCASSPAWGLASSYNEQFFGPGTRLTVL.

The genes are TRBV10-1 and TRBJ2-3; TCRdb calls TRBD1, which cannot be checked without DNA. The CDR3 totals 14 residues. CDR1 is WNHNN and CDR2 is SYGVQD in the germline V gene (reference sequence). CDR3 sequence reads: CASSHPGGQDTQYF.